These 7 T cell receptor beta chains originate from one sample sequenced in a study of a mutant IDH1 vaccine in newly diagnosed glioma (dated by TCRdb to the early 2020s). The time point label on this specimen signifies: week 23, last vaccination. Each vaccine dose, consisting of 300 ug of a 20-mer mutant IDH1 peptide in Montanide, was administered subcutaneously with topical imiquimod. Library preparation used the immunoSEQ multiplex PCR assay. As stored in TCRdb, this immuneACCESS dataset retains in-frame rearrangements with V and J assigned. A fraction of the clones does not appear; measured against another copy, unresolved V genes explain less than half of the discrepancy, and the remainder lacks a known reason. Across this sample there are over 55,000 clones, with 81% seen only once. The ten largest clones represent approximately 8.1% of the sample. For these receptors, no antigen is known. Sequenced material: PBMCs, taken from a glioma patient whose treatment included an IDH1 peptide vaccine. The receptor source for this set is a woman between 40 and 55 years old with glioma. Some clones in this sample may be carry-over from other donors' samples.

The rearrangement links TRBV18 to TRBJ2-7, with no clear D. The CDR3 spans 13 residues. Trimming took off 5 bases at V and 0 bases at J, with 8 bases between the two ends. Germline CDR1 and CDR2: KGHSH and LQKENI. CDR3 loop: CASSTWTSYEQYF. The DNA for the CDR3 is TGTGCCAGCTCAACCTGGACCTCCTACGAGCAGTACTTC.

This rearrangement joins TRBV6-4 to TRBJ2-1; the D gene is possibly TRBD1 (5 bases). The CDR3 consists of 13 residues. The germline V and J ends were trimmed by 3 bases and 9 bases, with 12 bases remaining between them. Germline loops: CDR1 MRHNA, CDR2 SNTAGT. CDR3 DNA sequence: TGTGCCAGCAGTGAAGGGGAACACCTTGAGCAGTTCTTC. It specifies CASSEGEHLEQFF.

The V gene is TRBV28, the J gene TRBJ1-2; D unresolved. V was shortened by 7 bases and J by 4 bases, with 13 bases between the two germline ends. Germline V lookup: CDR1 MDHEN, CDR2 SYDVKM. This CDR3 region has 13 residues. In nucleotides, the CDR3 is TGTGCCAGCAAGTTTATGGGTCCCTATGGCTACACCTTC. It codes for CASKFMGPYGYTF.

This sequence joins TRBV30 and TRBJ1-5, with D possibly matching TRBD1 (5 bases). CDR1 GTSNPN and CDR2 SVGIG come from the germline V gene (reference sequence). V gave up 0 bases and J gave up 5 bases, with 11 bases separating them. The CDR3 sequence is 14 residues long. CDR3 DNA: TGTGCCTGGAGTGTGTTAGGGACGTATCAGCCCCAGCATTTT. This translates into CAWSVLGTYQPQHF. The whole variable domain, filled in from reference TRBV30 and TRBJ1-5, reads SQTIHQWPATLVQPVGSPLSLECTVEGTSNPNLYWYRQAAGRGLQLLFYSVGIGQISSEVPQNLSASRPQDRQFILSSKKLLLSDSGFYLCAWSVLGTYQPQHFGDGTRLSIL.

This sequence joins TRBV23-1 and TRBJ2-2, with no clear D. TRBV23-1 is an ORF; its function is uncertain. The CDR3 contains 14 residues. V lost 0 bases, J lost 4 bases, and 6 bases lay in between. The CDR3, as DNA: TGCGCCAGCAGTCAATCTGGCAGCACCGGGGAGCTGTTTTTT. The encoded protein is CASSQSGSTGELFF.

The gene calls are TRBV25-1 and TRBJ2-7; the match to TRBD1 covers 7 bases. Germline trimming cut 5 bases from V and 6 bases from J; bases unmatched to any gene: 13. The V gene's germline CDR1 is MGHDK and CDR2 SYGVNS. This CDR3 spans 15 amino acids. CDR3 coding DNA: TGTGCCAGCAGTTCCCCCGACAGGGCAATAGGCGAGCAGTACTTC. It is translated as CASSSPDRAIGEQYF.

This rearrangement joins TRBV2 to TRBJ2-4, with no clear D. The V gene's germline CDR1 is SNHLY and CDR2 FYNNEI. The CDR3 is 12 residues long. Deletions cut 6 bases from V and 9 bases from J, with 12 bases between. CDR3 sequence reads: CASSQLKSIQYF. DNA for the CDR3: TGTGCCAGCAGCCAGCTAAAGAGCATTCAGTACTTC.